Included here is one TCR beta chain sequence, with context. Its specificity is unknown. The data were obtained in a study of regulatory T cells in long-lasting Graves disease. The V and J ends lost 5 bases and 4 bases, in that order; junction bases with no gene match: 10. The CDR3 has 16 amino acids. From germline, CDR1 is ENHRY and CDR2 SYGVKD. Points from the study as a whole: Repertoires from persistent disease leaned toward TRBV28, TRBJ1-2 and TRBJ2-5.

Arm-PCR of CDR3 regions and iRepertoire HTBI primers were the basis on which TCR beta libraries were built. In TCRdb, the multiplex PCR reads were re-called with MiXCR into one record per CDR3 protein. The sample shows 400,000 to 450,000 distinct CDR3 sequences, roughly 15% of them seen only once. Noted time point: newly diagnosed GD, antithyroid drugs for less than 3 months. PBMC RNA served as the TCR library source. Graves' disease diagnosis relied on American Thyroid Association guidelines. Collection of peripheral blood (roughly 9 milliliters) was done using EDTA tubes. These same data were also listed under a study on T cells in Graves' hyperthyroidism and ophthalmopathy. That study reports: Clinical symptoms, serum thyroxine, TRAb, thyroid ultrasound and orbital computed tomography established diagnosis.

This sequence originates from a young woman with Graves disease. The sequencing here drew on peripheral blood mononuclear cells (PBMCs), taken at new diagnosis, from a patient treated with antithyroid drugs. V is TRBV10-3 and J is TRBJ1-3; TRBD1 aligns across 8 bases. CDR3 region: CAISTMWTGTGNTIYF. CDR3 nucleotides: TGTGCCATCAGTACCATGTGGACAGGGACGGGAAACACCATATATTTT.